The next 8 T cell receptor beta chains were all read from a single sample in a study of blood T cells in healthy people across ages. Primed by a sample-barcoded 5' primer and a J-beta primer mix, a second PCR proceeded for about 7 to 11 cycles. TCRdb redid the calling of the 5' RACE reads with MiXCR, one entry per CDR3 protein. This table has approximately 1.5 million distinct CDR3 sequences, about 31% appearing once. The sample was blood. The receptors stem from a woman younger than 45 in good health.

This clonotype has only one observation. Compared with germline, one end of the junction differs, possibly owing to a read error. This chain joins TRBV6-5 and TRBJ2-7; 8 bases are a match to TRBD1. Germline V gene sequence: CDR1 MNHEY, CDR2 SVGAGI. The CDR3 consists of 14 residues. The CDR3 reads CACSSGQVSYEQYF. DNA of the CDR3: TGTGCCTGCAGCTCGGGACAGGTTTCCTACGAGCAGTACTTC.

V gene TRBV2 combines with J gene TRBJ2-1; D call uncertain. CDR1 is SNHLY and CDR2 is FYNNEI in the germline V gene. The CDR3 spans 16 residues. Trimming removed 11 bases at V and 0 bases at J, with 20 bases between. DNA for the CDR3: TGTGCCGACCGGTGGTCGACGATGAGCTCCTACAATGAGCAGTTCTTC. It encodes CADRWSTMSSYNEQFF.

The V call is TRBV24-1, the J call TRBJ2-3, with TRBD2 as a possible D gene (6 bases). Germline V gives CDR1 KGHDR, CDR2 SFDVKD. V dropped 0 bases and J dropped 12 bases, with 12 bases sitting between them. The length of the CDR3 is 13 residues. The CDR3 is CATSDLLGGSQYF. The DNA for the CDR3 is TGTGCCACCAGTGATTTGTTGGGGGGAAGCCAGTATTTT.

This clonotype has more than one count but fewer than ten. CDR3 in DNA: TGTGCCAGCAGTGAAGTTCGGGGTGGCTACACCTTC. Its protein is CASSEVRGGYTF. The rearrangement links TRBV2 to TRBJ1-2, with D hard to call. Trimming removed 1 base at V and 7 bases at J, with 7 bases between. CDR3 length: 12 amino acids. CDR1 is SNHLY, CDR2 FYNNEI, per germline.

This clonotype was recorded at least ten times. One junction end disagrees with the germline gene, perhaps due to a read error. This rearrangement joins TRBV5-1 to TRBJ1-2; 7 bases match TRBD1. The CDR3 is 13 residues long. Germline loops: CDR1 SGHRS, CDR2 YFSETQ. DNA for the CDR3: TGTGCCAGCAGCTTAGGACAGGACTATGGCTACACCTTC. Protein product: CASSLGQDYGYTF.

At least ten counts were recorded for this clonotype. This chain joins TRBV20-1 and TRBJ2-1; 10 bases are a match to TRBD2. Germline lookup yields CDR1 DFQATT and CDR2 SNEGSKA (reference sequence). With 4 bases clipped from V and 4 bases from J, the junction kept 4 bases outside the gene matches. The CDR3 runs to 14 residues. The CDR3, as DNA: TGCAGTGCTATAGCGGGGGGACTGTACAATGAGCAGTTCTTC. Amino acid sequence: CSAIAGGLYNEQFF.

The rearrangement links TRBV27 to TRBJ2-7; TRBD1 or TRBD2 may be the D gene (8 bases each). The CDR3 contains 16 residues. V was pared by 5 bases and J by 4 bases, with 21 bases between. Germline V gene lookup returns CDR1 MNHEY and CDR2 SMNVEV (reference sequence). CDR3 sequence reads: CASSTHQGAGGYEQYF. The CDR3 nucleotides read TGTGCCAGCAGTACGCACCAGGGGGCGGGAGGTTACGAGCAGTACTTC.

The chain links TRBV15 to TRBJ2-3; possible D gene TRBD1, 6 bases. V was clipped by 0 bases and J by 4 bases, with 17 bases between them. Germline V gives CDR1 LNHNV, CDR2 YYDKDF (reference sequence). The CDR3 contains 17 residues. Here the CDR3 DNA reads TGTGCCACCAGCAGAGATCAGGGGAACCTTTACGCAGATACGCAGTATTTT. It encodes CATSRDQGNLYADTQYF.